Following are 20 T cell receptor beta chains from one sample sequenced in a study of CD8+ T cells in alopecia areata. cDNA prepared by RNA extraction and subsequent reverse transcription served as the template for sequencing. Sequencing used immunoSEQ multiplex PCR; TCRdb keeps in-frame clones, though not all of them. The sample lists around 140,000 clones; 51% were seen once. The source was CD4+ T cells sorted from blood, collected at week 0. The receptors were gathered from a human donor with alopecia areata.

The chain uses TRBV19 and TRBJ2-7; 7 bases align to TRBD2. The CDR3 runs to 14 residues. CDR1 LNHDA and CDR2 SQIVND come from the germline V gene (reference sequence). Trimming removed 5 bases from V and 4 bases from J; junction bases left unmatched: 8. In DNA, the CDR3 is TGTGCCAGTAGTCCGTTCGCGGGAGTTTACGAGCAGTACTTC. It translates to CASSPFAGVYEQYF.

The chain recombines TRBV29-1 with TRBJ1-2, with D unresolved. This CDR3 spans 13 amino acids. Trimming stripped 6 bases from V and 0 bases from J, with 11 bases between. Per germline, CDR1 SQVTM and CDR2 ANQGSEA. The DNA of the CDR3 is TGCAGCGTAGAGAAACAGACTAACTATGGCTACACCTTC. The encoded protein is CSVEKQTNYGYTF.

This chain links TRBV6-5 with TRBJ2-7; possible D gene TRBD1, 5 bases. From germline, CDR1 is MNHEY and CDR2 SVGAGI. Trimming removed 0 bases at V and 4 bases at J, with 10 bases between. This CDR3 contains 14 residues. CDR3 protein: CASSYSSREYEQYF. In DNA form, the CDR3 reads TGTGCCAGCAGTTACTCGAGCAGGGAATACGAGCAGTACTTC.

The gene calls are TRBV27 and TRBJ2-7; 9 bases fit TRBD2. Unmatched junction bases numbered 3, after V lost 6 bases and J lost 0 bases. The germline V gene encodes CDR1 MNHEY and CDR2 SMNVEV (reference sequence). This CDR3 comprises 14 residues. CDR3 sequence reads: CASSPAGGSYEQYF. CDR3 coding DNA: TGTGCCAGCAGCCCAGCGGGAGGCTCCTACGAGCAGTACTTC.

The sample holds a few counts of this clone. This chain links TRBV9 with TRBJ2-3; 11 bases align to TRBD1. CDR1 is SGDLS, CDR2 YYNGEE, per germline. There are 17 residues in the CDR3. Trimming took 0 bases from V and 7 from J; bases not matched to a gene: 10. The CDR3 protein is CASSVASGTGGANTQYF. The CDR3, as DNA: TGTGCCAGCAGCGTAGCGTCCGGGACAGGGGGAGCTAATACGCAGTATTTT. Supplemented by reference TRBV9 and TRBJ2-3, the full variable domain reads DSGVTQTPKHLITATGQRVTLRCSPRSGDLSVYWYQQSLDQGLQFLIQYYNGEERAKGNILERFSAQQFPDLHSELNLSSLELGDSALYFCASSVASGTGGANTQYFGPGTRLTVL.

The CDR3 reads CASSLAVTGGANVLTF. CDR3 DNA: TGCGCCAGCAGCTTGGCCGTCACCGGGGGGGCCAACGTCCTGACTTTC. The rearrangement joins TRBV5-1 to TRBJ2-6; D gene uncertain. Trimming took 0 bases from V and 4 from J, leaving 11 bases between them. The CDR3 covers 16 residues. The V gene's germline CDR1 is SGHRS and CDR2 YFSETQ.

This clone was observed a handful of times. The rearrangement uses TRBV2 and TRBJ2-7; 9 nucleotides line up with TRBD1. Germline-derived CDR1 and CDR2 are SNHLY and FYNNEI. This CDR3 is built from 14 residues. Unmatched junction bases numbered 6, after V lost 5 bases and J lost 4 bases. The CDR3 region has the DNA TGTGCCAGCAGTCGAGAGACAGGGGGGTACGAGCAGTACTTC. Residues: CASSRETGGYEQYF.

Only a few counts were recorded for this clone. V and J are TRBV10-3 and TRBJ2-3; no reliable D call. With 0 bases removed from V and 2 bases from J, the gap between germline ends came to 9 bases. The CDR3 sequence is 15 residues long. CDR1 and CDR2 from the germline V gene are ENHRY and SYGVKD. CDR3 DNA sequence: TGTGCCATCAGTGAGTCGGGCCAGACCACAGATACGCAGTATTTT. Protein: CAISESGQTTDTQYF.

A few counts support this clone. The gene calls are TRBV4-1 and TRBJ2-2; 11 bases agree with TRBD2. Germline lookup yields CDR1 MGHRA and CDR2 YSYEKL. This CDR3 spans 13 amino acids. V gave up 7 bases and J gave up 8 bases; unmatched junction bases: 3. DNA for the CDR3: TGCGCCAGCAAGCTAGCGGGAGGAGGGGAGCTGTTTTTT. Protein product: CASKLAGGGELFF.

This clone occurred once. CDR3 bases: TGCAGCGTTCCACCCCCATCTAGCGGGAGGATCGATGAGCAGTTCTTC. Its translation: CSVPPPSSGRIDEQFF. V usage is TRBV29-1 and J usage is TRBJ2-1; 11 bases match TRBD2. The junction had 14 bases not matched to a gene; V was cut back by 5 bases and J by 8 bases. Germline CDR1 reads SQVTM; CDR2 reads ANQGSEA. The CDR3 has 16 amino acids.

This clone has only one observation. This chain joins TRBV5-4 and TRBJ1-2; 8 bases agree with TRBD1. The CDR3 runs to 17 residues. J lost 4 bases, V lost 4 bases, and 15 bases had no gene match. The germline CDR1 and CDR2 sequences are SGHNT and YYREEE (reference sequence). The CDR3 nucleotides are TGTGCCAGCAGCCCCCGCGCCACGACAGGGGAGGGCTATGGCTACACCTTC. This encodes CASSPRATTGEGYGYTF.

V usage is TRBV2 and J usage is TRBJ2-3; 11 bases fit TRBD2. This CDR3 has 15 amino acids. Trimming took 9 bases from V and 5 from J; bases not matched to a gene: 10. CDR1 is SNHLY, CDR2 FYNNEI, per germline. Here the CDR3 DNA reads TGTGCCAGTACCCAACTAGCGGGAGTAGTAGATACGCAGTATTTT. It encodes CASTQLAGVVDTQYF.

This clone was observed a few times. This sequence joins TRBV29-1 and TRBJ1-2, with unresolved D. There are 13 residues in the CDR3. Trimming pared 2 bases from V and 4 bases from J, leaving 11 bases between. The V gene's germline CDR1 is SQVTM and CDR2 ANQGSEA. The CDR3 DNA reads TGCAGCGTTGAACCTGACACGTTCTATGGCTACACCTTC. As protein: CSVEPDTFYGYTF.

V and J are TRBV30 and TRBJ2-1; 10 positions agree with TRBD1. V gave up 2 bases and J gave up 7 bases; unmatched junction bases: 8. The CDR3 is 15 amino acids. Germline-derived CDR1 and CDR2 are GTSNPN and SVGIG (reference sequence). The DNA for the CDR3 is TGTGCCTGGAGTAACCCGGGACAGGGGCGAAATGAGCAGTTCTTC. It is translated as CAWSNPGQGRNEQFF.

This chain uses TRBV28 with TRBJ1-3; 9 positions agree with TRBD1. The ends lost 6 bases at V and 4 bases at J; junction bases unmatched: 4. This CDR3 spans 14 amino acids. Germline CDR1 and CDR2: MDHEN and SYDVKM. CDR3 region: CASRRQGGGNTIYF. CDR3 DNA: TGTGCCAGCAGAAGACAGGGGGGAGGAAACACCATATATTTT.

The V and J genes are TRBV29-1 and TRBJ1-5, with D possibly matching TRBD1 (6 bases). Germline CDR1 is SQVTM and CDR2 is ANQGSEA. Trimming cost V 5 bases and J 1 base, with 9 bases left between them. The CDR3 contains 13 residues. The CDR3 spells CSVRTESNQPQHF. CDR3 nucleotide sequence: TGCAGCGTTCGGACAGAAAGCAATCAGCCCCAGCATTTT.

This clone showed up many times. The CDR3 protein is CASSPVQGTRGLNEQFF. CDR3 bases: TGTGCCAGCAGTCCCGTTCAAGGGACTAGAGGTCTCAATGAGCAGTTCTTC. The chain joins TRBV28 to TRBJ2-1, with 8 bases lining up with TRBD2. The V gene end was trimmed by 5 bases and the J gene end by 6 bases; junction bases not matched to a gene: 15. The CDR3 contains 17 residues. The germline CDR1 and CDR2 sequences are MDHEN and SYDVKM.

This clone was seen a handful of times. This chain links TRBV18 with TRBJ2-1; 12 positions match TRBD2. The J segment lost 7 bases and the V segment lost 5 bases, leaving 6 bases of the junction unmatched. CDR3 length equals 15 residues. The germline V gene has CDR1 KGHSH and CDR2 LQKENI. The CDR3: CASSRLAGAENEQFF. The CDR3 coding sequence is TGTGCCAGCTCAAGACTAGCGGGAGCCGAAAATGAGCAGTTCTTC.

A few counts support this clone. The gene calls are TRBV7-6 and TRBJ2-7; possibly TRBD1 or TRBD2 for D (5 bases each). The CDR3 contains 11 residues. The germline CDR1 and CDR2 sequences are SGHVS and FNYEAQ. Between the trimmed V and J ends, which lost 3 bases and 5 bases, there was a span of 5 bases. The CDR3 reads CASSLGDEQYF. The CDR3 coding sequence is TGTGCCAGCAGCTTGGGGGACGAGCAGTACTTC.

The chain employs TRBV6-6 and TRBJ2-5; D is ambiguous. CDR1 is MNHNY and CDR2 is SVGAGI in the germline V gene (reference sequence). Trimming took 2 bases from V and 1 from J, leaving 14 bases between them. CDR3 length: 16 residues. CDR3 loop: CASSYDGTHLQETQYF. Here the CDR3 DNA reads TGTGCCAGCAGTTACGATGGTACCCACCTCCAAGAGACCCAGTACTTC.